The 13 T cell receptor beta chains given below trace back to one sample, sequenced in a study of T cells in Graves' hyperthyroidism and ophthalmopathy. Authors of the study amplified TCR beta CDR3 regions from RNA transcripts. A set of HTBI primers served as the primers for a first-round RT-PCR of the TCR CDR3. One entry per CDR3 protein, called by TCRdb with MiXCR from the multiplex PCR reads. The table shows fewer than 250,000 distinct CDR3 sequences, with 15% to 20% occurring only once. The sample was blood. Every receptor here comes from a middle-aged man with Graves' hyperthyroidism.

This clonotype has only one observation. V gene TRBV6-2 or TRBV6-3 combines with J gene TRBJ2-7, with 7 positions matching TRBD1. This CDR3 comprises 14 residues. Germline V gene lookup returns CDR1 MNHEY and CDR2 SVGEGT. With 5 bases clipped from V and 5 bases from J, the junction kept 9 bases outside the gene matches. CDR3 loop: CASSPGTASNEQYF. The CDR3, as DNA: TGTGCCAGCAGTCCGGGGACAGCGTCGAACGAGCAGTACTTC.

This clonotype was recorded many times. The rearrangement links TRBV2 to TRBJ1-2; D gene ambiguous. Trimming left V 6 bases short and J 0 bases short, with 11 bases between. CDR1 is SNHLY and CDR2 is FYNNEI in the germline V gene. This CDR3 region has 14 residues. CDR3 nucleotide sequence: TGTGCCAGCAGGGAGCTAAAAGCTAACTATGGCTACACCTTC. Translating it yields CASRELKANYGYTF.

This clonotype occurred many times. DNA for the CDR3: TGTGCCAGCGGTAGACTAGCGGAACGCTCTGGGGCCAACGTCCTGACTTTC. Protein: CASGRLAERSGANVLTF. The chain joins TRBV6-2 or TRBV6-3 to TRBJ2-6; 9 nucleotides agree with TRBD2. Trimming removed 8 bases from V and 0 bases from J; junction bases left unmatched: 8. This CDR3 has 17 residues. Looked up from germline, CDR1 is MNHEY and CDR2 is SVGEGT.

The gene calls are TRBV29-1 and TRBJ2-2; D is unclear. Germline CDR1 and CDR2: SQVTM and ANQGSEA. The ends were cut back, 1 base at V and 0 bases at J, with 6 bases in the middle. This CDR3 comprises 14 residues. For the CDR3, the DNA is TGCAGCGTTGAAGTCGCAACGAACACCGGGGAGCTGTTTTTT. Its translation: CSVEVATNTGELFF.

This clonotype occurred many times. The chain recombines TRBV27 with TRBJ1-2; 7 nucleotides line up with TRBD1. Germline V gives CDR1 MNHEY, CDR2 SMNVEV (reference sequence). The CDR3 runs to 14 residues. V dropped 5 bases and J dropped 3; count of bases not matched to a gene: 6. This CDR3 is CASSQSTGHYGYTF. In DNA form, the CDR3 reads TGTGCCAGCAGTCAGTCGACAGGGCACTATGGCTACACCTTC.

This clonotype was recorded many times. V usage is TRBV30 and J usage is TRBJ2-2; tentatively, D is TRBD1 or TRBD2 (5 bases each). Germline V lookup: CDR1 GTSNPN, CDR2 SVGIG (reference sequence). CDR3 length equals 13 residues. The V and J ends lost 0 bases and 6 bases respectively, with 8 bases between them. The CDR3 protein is CAWSVWGSGELFF. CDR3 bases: TGTGCCTGGAGTGTATGGGGGTCCGGGGAGCTGTTTTTT. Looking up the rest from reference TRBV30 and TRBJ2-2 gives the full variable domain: SQTIHQWPATLVQPVGSPLSLECTVEGTSNPNLYWYRQAAGRGLQLLFYSVGIGQISSEVPQNLSASRPQDRQFILSSKKLLLSDSGFYLCAWSVWGSGELFFGEGSRLTVL.

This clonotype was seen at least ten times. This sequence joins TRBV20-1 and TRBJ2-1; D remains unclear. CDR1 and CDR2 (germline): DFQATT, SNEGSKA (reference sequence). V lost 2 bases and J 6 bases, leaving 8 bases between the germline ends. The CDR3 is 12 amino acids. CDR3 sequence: CSARPGGNEQFF. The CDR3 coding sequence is TGCAGTGCTAGACCTGGTGGCAATGAGCAGTTCTTC.

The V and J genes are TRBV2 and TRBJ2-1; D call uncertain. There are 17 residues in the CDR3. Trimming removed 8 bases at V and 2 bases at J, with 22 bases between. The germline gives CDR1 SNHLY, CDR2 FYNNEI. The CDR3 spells CASGISQNSPPYNEQFF. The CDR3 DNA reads TGTGCCAGCGGTATTAGCCAAAACTCCCCTCCCTACAATGAGCAGTTCTTC.

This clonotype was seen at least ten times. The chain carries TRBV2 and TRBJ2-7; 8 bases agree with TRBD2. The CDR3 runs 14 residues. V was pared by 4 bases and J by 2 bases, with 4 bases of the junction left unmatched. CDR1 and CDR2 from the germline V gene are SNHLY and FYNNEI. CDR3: CASSGLARTYEQYF. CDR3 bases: TGTGCCAGCAGTGGACTAGCGAGGACCTACGAGCAGTACTTC.

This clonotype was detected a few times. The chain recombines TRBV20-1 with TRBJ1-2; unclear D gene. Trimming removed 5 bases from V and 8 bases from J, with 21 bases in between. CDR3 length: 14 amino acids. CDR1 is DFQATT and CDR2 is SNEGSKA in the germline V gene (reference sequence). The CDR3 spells CSAAGPGRAGGYTF. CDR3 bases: TGCAGTGCTGCTGGTCCAGGCCGGGCGGGGGGCTACACCTTC.

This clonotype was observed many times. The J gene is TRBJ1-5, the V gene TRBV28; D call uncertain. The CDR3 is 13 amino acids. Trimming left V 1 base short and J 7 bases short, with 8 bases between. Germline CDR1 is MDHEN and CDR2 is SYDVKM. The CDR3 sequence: CASSLFLLQPQHF. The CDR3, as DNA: TGTGCCAGCAGTTTATTCTTACTCCAGCCCCAGCATTTT.

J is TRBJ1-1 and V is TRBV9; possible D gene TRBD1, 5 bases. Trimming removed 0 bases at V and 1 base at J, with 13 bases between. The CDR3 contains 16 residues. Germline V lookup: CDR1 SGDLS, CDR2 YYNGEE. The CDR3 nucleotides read TGTGCCAGCAGCGTAGCTTCCCAGGGCTCGAACACTGAAGCTTTCTTT. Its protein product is CASSVASQGSNTEAFF.

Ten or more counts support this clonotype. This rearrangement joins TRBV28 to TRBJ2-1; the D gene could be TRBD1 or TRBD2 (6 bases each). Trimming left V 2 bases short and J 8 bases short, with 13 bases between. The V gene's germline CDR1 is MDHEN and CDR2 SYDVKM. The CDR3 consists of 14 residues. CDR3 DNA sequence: TGTGCCAGCAGTTTAAGGCTGGGGGGCGATGAGCAGTTCTTC. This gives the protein CASSLRLGGDEQFF. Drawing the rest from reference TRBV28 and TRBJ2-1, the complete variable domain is DVKVTQSSRYLVKRTGEKVFLECVQDMDHENMFWYRQDPGLGLRLIYFSYDVKMKEKGDIPEGYSVSREKKERFSLILESASTNQTSMYLCASSLRLGGDEQFFGPGTRLTVL.